These 19 T cell receptor beta chains were sequenced from one sample in a study of regulatory T cells in long-lasting Graves disease. Arm-PCR of CDR3 regions with iRepertoire HTBI primers generated TCR beta libraries. TCRdb ran MiXCR on the multiplex PCR reads and lists one entry per CDR3 protein. Among about 540,000 distinct CDR3 sequences listed, approximately 12% were seen once. The time point is: newly diagnosed GD, antithyroid drugs for less than 3 months. TCR sequences were obtained from RNA taken from PBMCs. Separately, the same data were catalogued under a study of T cells in Graves' hyperthyroidism and ophthalmopathy.

Material: peripheral blood mononuclear cells (PBMCs), obtained at new diagnosis, from a patient treated with antithyroid drugs. These receptors originate from a man aged 25 to 40 with Graves disease.

This clonotype was counted ten times or more. The chain carries TRBV20-1 and TRBJ1-6, with D possibly being TRBD1 (6 bases). The V end was cut by 0 bases, the J end by 7 bases, with 10 bases between. Per germline, CDR1 DFQATT and CDR2 SNEGSKA (reference sequence). The CDR3 has 14 amino acids. The chain's CDR3 is CSARDNRENSPLHF. The CDR3 DNA reads as TGCAGTGCTAGAGATAACAGGGAGAATTCACCCCTCCACTTT.

The chain employs TRBV5-1 and TRBJ2-3; D might be TRBD1 (6 bases). Germline CDR1 is SGHRS and CDR2 is YFSETQ. Between the trimmed V and J ends, which lost 3 bases and 2 bases, there was a span of 13 bases. The CDR3 covers 15 residues. The CDR3 sequence is CASSYMDRITDTQYF. CDR3 sequence (DNA): TGCGCCAGCAGCTACATGGACAGAATCACAGATACGCAGTATTTT.

Many counts were recorded for this clonotype. The V call is TRBV11-2, the J call TRBJ1-1; D gene uncertain. There are 11 residues in the CDR3. Trimming removed 5 bases from V and 7 bases from J, with 8 bases in between. Germline CDR1 and CDR2: SGHAT and FQNNGV. CDR3 coding DNA: TGTGCCAGCAGCCAGACCCTTGAAGCTTTCTTT. It specifies CASSQTLEAFF.

The chain recombines TRBV5-1 with TRBJ2-5, with TRBD2 as a possible D gene (7 bases). Per germline, CDR1 SGHRS and CDR2 YFSETQ. CDR3 size: 14 residues. V was shortened by 3 bases and J by 7 bases, with 16 bases between the two germline ends. CDR3 nucleotides: TGCGCCAGCAGCTGGGGGGGGGCCATCGGGACCCAGTACTTC. Amino acids: CASSWGGAIGTQYF.

The chain combines TRBV20-1 with TRBJ2-1, with TRBD2 identical over 14 bases. This CDR3 comprises 15 residues. The trim removed 1 base at V and 10 bases at J, leaving 6 bases unmatched. Germline-derived CDR1 and CDR2 are DFQATT and SNEGSKA (reference sequence). The CDR3 loop reads CSARAGLAGGGEQFF. The CDR3 DNA reads TGCAGTGCTAGAGCTGGACTAGCGGGAGGAGGCGAGCAGTTCTTC.

This clonotype has ten or more counts. The chain has TRBV6-1 and TRBJ2-5, with D hard to call. Germline V gene sequence: CDR1 MNHNS, CDR2 SASEGT. Trimming removed 10 bases at V and 2 bases at J, with 14 bases between. The CDR3 has 13 amino acids. The CDR3 spells CATRLGIQETQYF. The DNA of the CDR3 is TGTGCCACGCGGCTGGGAATTCAAGAGACCCAGTACTTC.

This clonotype was recorded many times. The rearrangement joins TRBV11-2 to TRBJ2-3, with D possibly matching TRBD2 (6 bases). Germline-derived CDR1 and CDR2 are SGHAT and FQNNGV. V lost 7 bases, J lost 10 bases, and 12 bases lay in between. CDR3 length equals 11 residues. The CDR3 loop reads CASTPQRAQYF. CDR3 coding DNA: TGTGCCAGCACCCCGCAGCGGGCGCAGTATTTT. Complete variable domain (other parts from reference TRBV11-2 and TRBJ2-3): EAGVAQSPRYKIIEKRQSVAFWCNPISGHATLYWYQQILGQGPKLLIQFQNNGVVDDSQLPKDRFSAERLKGVDSTLKIQPAKLEDSAVYLCASTPQRAQYFGPGTRLTVL.

This clonotype was observed at least ten times. The rearrangement joins TRBV30 to TRBJ1-2; unclear D gene. The CDR3 contains 15 residues. The germline V gene encodes CDR1 GTSNPN and CDR2 SVGIG (reference sequence). V gave up 4 bases and J gave up 4 bases, with 19 bases separating them. This CDR3 is CAWTHGRWRSYGYTF. The CDR3 bases are TGTGCCTGGACCCACGGACGGTGGAGGAGCTATGGCTACACCTTC.

This clonotype has at least ten counts. CDR3 sequence (DNA): TGTGCCAGCAGCATTAGCGGACACACAGATACGCAGTATTTT. Protein product: CASSISGHTDTQYF. The rearrangement links TRBV7-9 to TRBJ2-3; weak D call: TRBD2 (6 bases). Trimming took 5 bases from V and 2 from J, leaving 11 bases between them. This CDR3 is 14 amino acids long. Looked up from germline, CDR1 is SEHNR and CDR2 is FQNEAQ (reference sequence).

The count of this clonotype is one. It may be a read error: a sequence one base away is much more abundant. CDR3 nucleotide sequence: TGTGCCATCAATTCAGGGGGCGACAAAAAACTGTTTTTT. Protein product: CAINSGGDKKLFF. The J gene is TRBJ1-4, the V gene TRBV12-3 or TRBV12-4; 8 bases fit TRBD1. This CDR3 contains 13 residues. After removal of 10 bases from V and 9 bases from J, the junction contained 10 bases not matched to a gene.

This clonotype occurred many times. The V call is TRBV3-1, the J call TRBJ2-7; the D is unclear. This CDR3 has 12 amino acids. V gave up 2 bases and J gave up 5 bases, with 7 bases separating them. The V gene's germline CDR1 is LGHDT and CDR2 YNNKEL (reference sequence). The CDR3 DNA follows: TGTGCCAGCAGCCAAAAAAGAGACGAGCAGTACTTC. Translating it yields CASSQKRDEQYF.

The CDR3 reads CASSDIRLMGSEYTIYF. CDR3 DNA sequence: TGTGCCAGCAGTGATATTCGGCTTATGGGCAGCGAATACACCATATATTTT. The V gene is TRBV6-1, the J gene TRBJ1-3, with D uncertain. This CDR3 has 17 residues. The V gene lost 3 bases and the J gene lost 8 bases, with 23 bases spanning the gap. Germline V gene sequence: CDR1 MNHNS, CDR2 SASEGT.

This clonotype was seen repeatedly, ten times or more. The V gene is TRBV10-3, the J gene TRBJ2-3; D not resolved. Trimming removed 4 bases from V and 4 bases from J, with 15 bases in between. Germline-derived CDR1 and CDR2 are ENHRY and SYGVKD. The CDR3 consists of 15 residues. The CDR3 sequence is CAISVRSSGSDTQYF. In nucleotides, the CDR3 is TGTGCCATCAGTGTGCGGAGTTCAGGCTCAGATACGCAGTATTTT.

This clonotype came up many times. The chain recombines TRBV5-1 with TRBJ1-2; tentatively, D is TRBD1 (5 bases). Germline V gene data show CDR1 as SGHRS and CDR2 as YFSETQ. The CDR3 is 15 amino acids. Trimming cost V 4 bases and J 0 bases, with 13 bases left between them. CDR3 residues: CASSRNQGANYGYTF. Here the CDR3 DNA reads TGCGCCAGCAGCCGTAACCAGGGAGCTAACTATGGCTACACCTTC.

This clonotype was seen ten or more times. V usage is TRBV7-2 and J usage is TRBJ2-3, with D possibly matching TRBD2 (5 bases). Germline CDR1 and CDR2: SGHTA and FQGNSA. The CDR3 totals 14 residues. With 1 base removed from V and 2 bases from J, the gap between germline ends came to 7 bases. The CDR3: CASSLGRITDTQYF. The CDR3 nucleotides read TGTGCCAGCAGCTTAGGGAGGATCACAGATACGCAGTATTTT.

This clonotype was recorded at least ten times. DNA for the CDR3: TGTGCCAGCAGTTTTGTGGAGGGCAGGGAGACCCAGTACTTC. Protein: CASSFVEGRETQYF. This chain joins TRBV12-3 or TRBV12-4 and TRBJ2-5, with TRBD2 as a possible D gene (6 bases). The CDR3 is 14 residues long. V lost 3 bases, J lost 5 bases, and 13 bases lay in between.

Many counts were recorded for this clonotype. This sequence joins TRBV30 and TRBJ2-1; 9 positions match TRBD2. The junction had 6 bases not matched to a gene; V was cut back by 2 bases and J by 10 bases. Germline assignment: CDR1 GTSNPN and CDR2 SVGIG (reference sequence). The CDR3 loop spans 13 amino acids. CDR3 sequence reads: CAWSLSGSGEQFF. In DNA form, the CDR3 reads TGTGCCTGGAGTCTTAGCGGGAGTGGGGAGCAGTTCTTC.

The chain is built from TRBV3-1 and TRBJ2-7, with D possibly called TRBD1 or TRBD2 (5 bases each). The CDR3 loop spans 14 amino acids. The germline V and J ends were trimmed by 0 bases and 5 bases, with 11 bases remaining between them. Per the germline V gene, CDR1 is LGHDT and CDR2 is YNNKEL (reference sequence). The CDR3 reads CASSQDRGRDEQYF. As DNA, the CDR3 is TGTGCCAGCAGCCAAGATCGGGGCCGGGACGAGCAGTACTTC.

At least ten counts were recorded for this clonotype. The rearrangement links TRBV2 to TRBJ1-1; a weak D match, TRBD1 (6 bases). CDR1 is SNHLY, CDR2 FYNNEI, per germline. The CDR3 covers 13 residues. V dropped 3 bases and J dropped 6 bases, with 11 bases sitting between them. CDR3 nucleotide sequence: TGTGCCAGCAGTGATTACAGGGCGTCTGAAGCTTTCTTT. This encodes CASSDYRASEAFF.